This TCR beta chain was found in a study of T cells in Graves' hyperthyroidism and ophthalmopathy. Study-level results: Using 13 V-J features, a model discriminated ophthalmopathy from stable hyperthyroidism.

Amplification yielded TCR beta CDR3 regions, with RNA transcripts as the source. First-round RT-PCR targeting the TCR CDR3 was performed with the HTBI primer set. MiXCR was run by TCRdb on the multiplex PCR reads, yielding one entry per CDR3 protein. The profile covers approximately 200,000 distinct CDR3 sequences, with about a sixth appearing a single time and around 43% taken by the ten largest. There are a few counts of this clonotype. Its antigen is unknown. CDR1 and CDR2 from the germline V gene are SGDLS and YYNGEE. The CDR3 length is 14 residues. V lost 3 bases, J lost 6 bases, and 16 bases lay in between.

This TCR was sampled from a man aged 35 to 55 with Graves' hyperthyroidism. The source material was blood. V usage is TRBV9 and J usage is TRBJ2-7; D unresolved. CDR3 loop: CASSADTRFVEQYF. CDR3 nucleotides: TGTGCCAGCAGCGCTGATACTCGGTTTGTCGAGCAGTACTTC.